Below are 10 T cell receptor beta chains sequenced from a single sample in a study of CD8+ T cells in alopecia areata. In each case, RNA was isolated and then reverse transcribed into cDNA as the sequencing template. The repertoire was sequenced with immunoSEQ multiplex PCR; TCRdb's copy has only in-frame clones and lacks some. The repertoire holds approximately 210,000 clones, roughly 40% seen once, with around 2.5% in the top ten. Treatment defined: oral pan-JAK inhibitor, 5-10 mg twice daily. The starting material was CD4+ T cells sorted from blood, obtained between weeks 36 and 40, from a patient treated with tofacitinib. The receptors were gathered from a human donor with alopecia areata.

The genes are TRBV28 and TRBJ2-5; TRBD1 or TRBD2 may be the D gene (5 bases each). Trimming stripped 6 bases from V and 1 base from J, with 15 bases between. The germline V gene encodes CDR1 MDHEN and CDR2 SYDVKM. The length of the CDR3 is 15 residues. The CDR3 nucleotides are TGTGCCAGCAGCTGGAGAGGGACCCCCCAAGAGACCCAGTACTTC. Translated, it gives CASSWRGTPQETQYF.

The CDR3 protein is CSARTGQEQYF. The CDR3 bases are TGCAGTGCCCGGACAGGGCAAGAGCAGTACTTC. The genes are TRBV20-1 and TRBJ2-7, with TRBD1 matching over 8 bases. The germline V gene encodes CDR1 DFQATT and CDR2 SNEGSKA (reference sequence). The CDR3 contains 11 residues. With 6 bases clipped from V and 7 bases from J, the junction kept 5 bases outside the gene matches.

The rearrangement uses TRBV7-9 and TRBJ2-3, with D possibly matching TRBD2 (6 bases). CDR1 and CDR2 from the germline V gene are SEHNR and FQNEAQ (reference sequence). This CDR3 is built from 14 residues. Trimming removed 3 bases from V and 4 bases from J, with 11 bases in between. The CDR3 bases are TGTGCCAGCAGCTTCGGCGGGGCCTCAGATACGCAGTATTTT. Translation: CASSFGGASDTQYF.

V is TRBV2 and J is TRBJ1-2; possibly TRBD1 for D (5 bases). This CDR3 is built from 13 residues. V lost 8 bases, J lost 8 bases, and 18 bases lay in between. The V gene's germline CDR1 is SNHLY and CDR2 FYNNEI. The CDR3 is CASVEDTYRGYTF. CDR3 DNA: TGTGCCAGCGTCGAGGACACATATAGGGGCTACACCTTC.

CDR3 coding DNA: TGTGCCAGTAGTAACCGGGACAGGGCTCCAGGGGCCAACGTCCTGACTTTC. Protein product: CASSNRDRAPGANVLTF. This chain connects TRBV27 to TRBJ2-6; 9 bases agree with TRBD1. The CDR3 spans 17 residues. Trimming took 9 bases from V and 4 from J; bases not matched to a gene: 13. CDR1 and CDR2 (germline): MNHEY, SMNVEV (reference sequence).

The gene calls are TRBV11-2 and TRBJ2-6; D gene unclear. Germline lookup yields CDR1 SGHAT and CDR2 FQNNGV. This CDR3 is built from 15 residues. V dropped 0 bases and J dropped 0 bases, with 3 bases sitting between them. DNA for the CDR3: TGTGCCAGCAGCTTAGAGTTCTCTGGGGCCAACGTCCTGACTTTC. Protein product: CASSLEFSGANVLTF.

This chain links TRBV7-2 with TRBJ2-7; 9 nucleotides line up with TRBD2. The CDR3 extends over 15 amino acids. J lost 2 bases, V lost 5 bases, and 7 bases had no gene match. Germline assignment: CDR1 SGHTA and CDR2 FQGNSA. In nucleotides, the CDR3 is TGTGCCAGCAGCCCTAGCGGGATGTCCACCTACGAGCAGTACTTC. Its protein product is CASSPSGMSTYEQYF.

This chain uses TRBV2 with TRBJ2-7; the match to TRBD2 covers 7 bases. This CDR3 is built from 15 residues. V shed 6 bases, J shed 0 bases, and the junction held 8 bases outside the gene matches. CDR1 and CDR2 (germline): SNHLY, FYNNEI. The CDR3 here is CASRNQGLSSYEQYF. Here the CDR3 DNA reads TGTGCCAGCAGAAACCAGGGACTAAGCTCCTACGAGCAGTACTTC.

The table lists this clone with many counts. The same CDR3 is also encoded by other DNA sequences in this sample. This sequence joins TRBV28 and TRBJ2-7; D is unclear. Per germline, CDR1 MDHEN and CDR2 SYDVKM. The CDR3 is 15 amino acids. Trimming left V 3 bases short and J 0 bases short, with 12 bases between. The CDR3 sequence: CASSLSPRASYEQYF. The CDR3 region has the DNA TGTGCCAGCAGTTTGTCCCCCCGGGCCTCCTACGAGCAGTACTTC.

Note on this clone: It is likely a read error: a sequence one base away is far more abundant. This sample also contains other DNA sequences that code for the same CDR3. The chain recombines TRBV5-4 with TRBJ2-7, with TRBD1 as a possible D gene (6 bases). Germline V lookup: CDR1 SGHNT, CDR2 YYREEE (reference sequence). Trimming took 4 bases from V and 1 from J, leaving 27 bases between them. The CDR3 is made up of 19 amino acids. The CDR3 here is CASSQTIGQFGVQSYEQYF. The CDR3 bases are TGTGCCAGCAGCCAGACGATCGGACAGTTCGGGGTTCAATCCTACGAGCAGTACTTC.